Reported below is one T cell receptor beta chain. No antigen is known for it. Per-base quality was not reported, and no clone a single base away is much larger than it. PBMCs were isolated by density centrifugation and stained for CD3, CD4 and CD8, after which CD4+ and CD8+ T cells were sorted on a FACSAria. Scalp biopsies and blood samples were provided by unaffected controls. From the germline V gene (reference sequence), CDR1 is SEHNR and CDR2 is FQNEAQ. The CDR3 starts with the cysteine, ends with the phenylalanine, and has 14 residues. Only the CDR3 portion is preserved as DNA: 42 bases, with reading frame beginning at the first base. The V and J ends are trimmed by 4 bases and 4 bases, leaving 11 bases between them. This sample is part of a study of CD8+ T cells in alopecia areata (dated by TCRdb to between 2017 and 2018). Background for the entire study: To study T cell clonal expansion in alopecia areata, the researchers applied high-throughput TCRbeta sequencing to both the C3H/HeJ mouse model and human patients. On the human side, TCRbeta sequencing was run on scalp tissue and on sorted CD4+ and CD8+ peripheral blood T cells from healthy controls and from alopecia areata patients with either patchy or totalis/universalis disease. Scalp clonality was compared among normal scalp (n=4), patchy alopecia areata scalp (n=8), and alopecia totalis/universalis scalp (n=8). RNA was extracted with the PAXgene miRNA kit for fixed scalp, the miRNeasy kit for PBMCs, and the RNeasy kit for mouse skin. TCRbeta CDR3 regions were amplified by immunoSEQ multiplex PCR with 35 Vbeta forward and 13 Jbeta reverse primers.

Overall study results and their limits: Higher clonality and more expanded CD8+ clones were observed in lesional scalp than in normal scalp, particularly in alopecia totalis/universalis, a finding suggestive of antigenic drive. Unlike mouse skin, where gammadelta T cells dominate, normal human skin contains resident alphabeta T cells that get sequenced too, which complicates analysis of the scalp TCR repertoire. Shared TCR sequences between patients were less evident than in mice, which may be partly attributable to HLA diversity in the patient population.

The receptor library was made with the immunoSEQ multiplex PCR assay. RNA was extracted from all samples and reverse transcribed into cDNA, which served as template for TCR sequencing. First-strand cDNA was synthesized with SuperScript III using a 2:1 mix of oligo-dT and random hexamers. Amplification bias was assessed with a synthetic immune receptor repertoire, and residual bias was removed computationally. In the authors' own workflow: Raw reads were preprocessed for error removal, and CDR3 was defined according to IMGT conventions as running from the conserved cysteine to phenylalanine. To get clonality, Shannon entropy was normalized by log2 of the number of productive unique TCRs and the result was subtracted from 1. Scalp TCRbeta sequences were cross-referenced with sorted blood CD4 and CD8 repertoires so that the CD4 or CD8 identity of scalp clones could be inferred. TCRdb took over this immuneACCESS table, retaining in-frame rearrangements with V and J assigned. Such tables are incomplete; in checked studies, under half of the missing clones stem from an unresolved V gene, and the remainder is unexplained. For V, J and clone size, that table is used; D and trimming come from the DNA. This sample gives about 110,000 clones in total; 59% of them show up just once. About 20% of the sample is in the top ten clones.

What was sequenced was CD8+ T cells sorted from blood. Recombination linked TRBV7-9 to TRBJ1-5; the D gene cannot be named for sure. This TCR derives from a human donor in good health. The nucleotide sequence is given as TGTGCCAGCAGCTCCACGACGGATAATCAGCCCCAGCATTTT. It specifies CASSSTTDNQPQHF.